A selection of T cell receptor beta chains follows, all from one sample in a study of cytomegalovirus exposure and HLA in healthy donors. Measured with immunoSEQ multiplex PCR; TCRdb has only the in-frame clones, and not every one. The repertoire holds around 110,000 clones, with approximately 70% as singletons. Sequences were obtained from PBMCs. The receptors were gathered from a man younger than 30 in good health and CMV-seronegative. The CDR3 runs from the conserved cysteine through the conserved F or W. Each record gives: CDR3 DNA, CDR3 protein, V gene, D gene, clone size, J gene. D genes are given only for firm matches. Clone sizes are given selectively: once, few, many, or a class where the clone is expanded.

CDR3 DNA: TGTGCCAGCAGCGTAGGCGGGACAGGGCAATTTGGCACTGAAGCTTTCTTT
CDR3 protein: CASSVGGTGQFGTEAFF
V gene: TRBV9
D gene: TRBD1
clone size: few
J gene: TRBJ1-1

CDR3 DNA: TGCGCCAGCGGGCCCGGACAGGGGCGCACTGAAGCTTTCTTT
CDR3 protein: CASGPGQGRTEAFF
V gene: TRBV5-1
D gene: TRBD1
clone size: few
J gene: TRBJ1-1

CDR3 DNA: TGTGCCAGCAGTCCCCGGGACAGGTCGATTGATGGCTACACCTTC
CDR3 protein: CASSPRDRSIDGYTF
V gene: TRBV27
D gene: TRBD1
clone size: once
J gene: TRBJ1-2

CDR3 DNA: TGTGCCAGCAGTCCCGGGACAACAGGAAGGCCCCAGCATTTT
CDR3 protein: CASSPGTTGRPQHF
V gene: TRBV2
D gene: NA
clone size: NA
J gene: TRBJ1-5

CDR3 DNA: TGTGCCAGCAGCAAGGAGCGGGAGGTCTACGAGCAGTACTTC
CDR3 protein: CASSKEREVYEQYF
V gene: TRBV21-1
D gene: NA
clone size: few
J gene: TRBJ2-7

CDR3 DNA: TGTGCCAGCAGCGGACAGGGGGCCGGCTACACCTTC
CDR3 protein: CASSGQGAGYTF
V gene: TRBV28
D gene: TRBD1
clone size: once
J gene: TRBJ1-2

CDR3 DNA: TGTGCCAGCAGTTTTCAACAGGGTAACCAAGAGACCCAGTACTTC
CDR3 protein: CASSFQQGNQETQYF
V gene: TRBV28
D gene: NA
clone size: NA
J gene: TRBJ2-5

CDR3 DNA: TGTGCCAGCACCTTGACGGGGGAGAAGTCCTACGAGCAGTACTTC
CDR3 protein: CASTLTGEKSYEQYF
V gene: TRBV6-6
D gene: NA
clone size: few
J gene: TRBJ2-7

CDR3 DNA: TGTGCCAGTAGTCGGAACCTAGCGGGAGACTCCTACGAGCAGTACTTC
CDR3 protein: CASSRNLAGDSYEQYF
V gene: TRBV19
D gene: TRBD2
clone size: NA
J gene: TRBJ2-7

CDR3 DNA: TGTGCCAGCAGCCAAAGAACAGGGGGGAGCACTGAAGCTTTCTTT
CDR3 protein: CASSQRTGGSTEAFF
V gene: TRBV7-8
D gene: TRBD1
clone size: NA
J gene: TRBJ1-1

CDR3 DNA: TGTGCCAGCAGCCGACCGGGACAGGAGGAGCAGTACTTC
CDR3 protein: CASSRPGQEEQYF
V gene: TRBV5-6
D gene: TRBD1
clone size: NA
J gene: TRBJ2-7

CDR3 DNA: TGTGCCAGCAGTGTCGGCAGGGGGGTGGGTCAGCCCCAGCATTTT
CDR3 protein: CASSVGRGVGQPQHF
V gene: TRBV6-1
D gene: TRBD1
clone size: few
J gene: TRBJ1-5

CDR3 DNA: TGTGCCTGGAGGACACCCGGAGGGACAGATACGCAGTATTTT
CDR3 protein: CAWRTPGGTDTQYF
V gene: TRBV30
D gene: NA
clone size: NA
J gene: TRBJ2-3

CDR3 DNA: TGTGCCAGCAGTTTAAGGCTAGCGGGTGACGAGCAGTACTTC
CDR3 protein: CASSLRLAGDEQYF
V gene: TRBV27
D gene: TRBD2
clone size: few
J gene: TRBJ2-7

CDR3 DNA: TGTGCCAGCAGCTTCCCGGGACACAACTATGGCTACACCTTC
CDR3 protein: CASSFPGHNYGYTF
V gene: TRBV7-2
D gene: NA
clone size: NA
J gene: TRBJ1-2

CDR3 DNA: TGTGCCAGCAGTTTATCAACAGCTAGCTCCTACGAGCAGTACTTC
CDR3 protein: CASSLSTASSYEQYF
V gene: TRBV27
D gene: NA
clone size: NA
J gene: TRBJ2-7

CDR3 DNA: TGTGCCAGCGCAGCAGGTGGTACCGGGGAGCTGTTTTTT
CDR3 protein: CASAAGGTGELFF
V gene: TRBV7-9
D gene: NA
clone size: NA
J gene: TRBJ2-2

CDR3 DNA: TGTGCCAGCAGCGGAAAAGGGACAGGGGGTTTCGATGGCTACACCTTC
CDR3 protein: CASSGKGTGGFDGYTF
V gene: TRBV9
D gene: TRBD1
clone size: NA
J gene: TRBJ1-2

CDR3 DNA: TGTGCCTGGAGTCCCGGACTCACTGAAGCTTTCTTT
CDR3 protein: CAWSPGLTEAFF
V gene: TRBV30
D gene: NA
clone size: NA
J gene: TRBJ1-1

CDR3 DNA: TGTGCCAGCAGTTCGGGGGGGACAGATTATAATTCACCCCTCCACTTT
CDR3 protein: CASSSGGTDYNSPLHF
V gene: TRBV28
D gene: TRBD1
clone size: NA
J gene: TRBJ1-6

CDR3 DNA: TGCGCCAGCAGTGAGTCGACAGGGGGCCGCTACGAGCAGTACTTC
CDR3 protein: CASSESTGGRYEQYF
V gene: TRBV10-1
D gene: TRBD1
clone size: NA
J gene: TRBJ2-7

CDR3 DNA: TGTGCCAGTAGCCCACAGGTAACGAACACTGAAGCTTTCTTT
CDR3 protein: CASSPQVTNTEAFF
V gene: TRBV19
D gene: NA
clone size: NA
J gene: TRBJ1-1

CDR3 DNA: TGCACCAGCAGCCAAGTACCCAGGACTAGCGGGAGCTCCTACAATGAGCAGTTCTTC
CDR3 protein: CTSSQVPRTSGSSYNEQFF
V gene: TRBV1
D gene: NA
clone size: NA
J gene: TRBJ2-1

CDR3 DNA: TGCGCCAGCAGCCGGGATAACACGGATACGCAGTATTTT
CDR3 protein: CASSRDNTDTQYF
V gene: TRBV5-1
D gene: NA
clone size: NA
J gene: TRBJ2-3

CDR3 DNA: TGCGCCAGCAGCCCTCCGAATATGGGAGCGGGTCAAGAGACCCAGTACTTC
CDR3 protein: CASSPPNMGAGQETQYF
V gene: TRBV5-1
D gene: NA
clone size: NA
J gene: TRBJ2-5

CDR3 DNA: TGTGCCAGCAGTGAGATACAGGGGAGCTATGGCTACACCTTC
CDR3 protein: CASSEIQGSYGYTF
V gene: TRBV6-1
D gene: TRBD1
clone size: few
J gene: TRBJ1-2

CDR3 DNA: TGCAGCGTTGTATGGGACAGGGTCTCCTACGAGCAGTACTTC
CDR3 protein: CSVVWDRVSYEQYF
V gene: TRBV29-1
D gene: TRBD1
clone size: NA
J gene: TRBJ2-7

CDR3 DNA: TGTGCCAGCAGCTTTAGACAAAACAATCAGCCCCAGCATTTT
CDR3 protein: CASSFRQNNQPQHF
V gene: TRBV5-6
D gene: NA
clone size: NA
J gene: TRBJ1-5

CDR3 DNA: TGCGCCAGCAGCCAAGGGGAGAACTCTGGAAACACCATATATTTT
CDR3 protein: CASSQGENSGNTIYF
V gene: TRBV4-1
D gene: NA
clone size: many
J gene: TRBJ1-3

CDR3 DNA: TGTGCCAGCAGCCCGATCCAGGCCAATCAGCCCCAGCATTTT
CDR3 protein: CASSPIQANQPQHF
V gene: TRBV28
D gene: NA
clone size: NA
J gene: TRBJ1-5

CDR3 DNA: TGTGCCAGCAGCAGGCCGGGACAGGGTATACATGAGCAGTTCTTC
CDR3 protein: CASSRPGQGIHEQFF
V gene: TRBV14
D gene: TRBD1
clone size: once
J gene: TRBJ2-1

CDR3 DNA: TGCGCCAGCAGTGAGTCGACAGGGCCCAGCGAGCAGTACTTC
CDR3 protein: CASSESTGPSEQYF
V gene: TRBV10-1
D gene: TRBD1
clone size: few
J gene: TRBJ2-7

CDR3 DNA: TGTGCCAGCAGCTTAGGTCTAGCGGGATCTAAGACCGGGGAGCTGTTTTTT
CDR3 protein: CASSLGLAGSKTGELFF
V gene: TRBV7-6
D gene: TRBD2
clone size: NA
J gene: TRBJ2-2

CDR3 DNA: TGTGCCTGGGTGGACAGGGCCACCTCCACAGATACGCAGTATTTT
CDR3 protein: CAWVDRATSTDTQYF
V gene: TRBV30
D gene: TRBD1
clone size: NA
J gene: TRBJ2-3

CDR3 DNA: TGTGCCAGCAGCCGTAGCGGGAGGTCACCCGAGCAGTACTTC
CDR3 protein: CASSRSGRSPEQYF
V gene: TRBV7-2
D gene: TRBD2
clone size: once
J gene: TRBJ2-7

CDR3 DNA: TGTGCCAGCAGCTTGCCCAGGGTCGGACAGGGGAGGTCTGGGGCCAACGTCCTGACTTTC
CDR3 protein: CASSLPRVGQGRSGANVLTF
V gene: TRBV5-4
D gene: TRBD1
clone size: NA
J gene: TRBJ2-6

CDR3 DNA: TGTGCCAGCAGTGAGGCGAACAGGGGTGAAGCTTTCTTT
CDR3 protein: CASSEANRGEAFF
V gene: TRBV6-5
D gene: TRBD1
clone size: NA
J gene: TRBJ1-1

CDR3 DNA: TGTGCCAGCAGCCAAGAGCAGACCGGGACAGGGGCTGAAAAACTGTTTTTT
CDR3 protein: CASSQEQTGTGAEKLFF
V gene: TRBV4-2
D gene: TRBD1
clone size: NA
J gene: TRBJ1-4

CDR3 DNA: TGTGCCAGCTCACCCGGAGGGGGCGGAGGCTACGAGCAGTACTTC
CDR3 protein: CASSPGGGGGYEQYF
V gene: TRBV18
D gene: NA
clone size: NA
J gene: TRBJ2-7

CDR3 DNA: TGTGCCGGGGGCAGTCACTATGGCTACACCTTC
CDR3 protein: CAGGSHYGYTF
V gene: TRBV28
D gene: NA
clone size: few
J gene: TRBJ1-2

CDR3 DNA: TGTGCCAGTAGTAGGGACACGGGGCGTCAGCCCCAGCATTTT
CDR3 protein: CASSRDTGRQPQHF
V gene: TRBV19
D gene: NA
clone size: few
J gene: TRBJ1-5

CDR3 DNA: TGCGCCAGCAGCCAAGATACGGCTAGCGCGAGGAACACCGGGGAGCTGTTTTTT
CDR3 protein: CASSQDTASARNTGELFF
V gene: TRBV4-3
D gene: NA
clone size: NA
J gene: TRBJ2-2

CDR3 DNA: TGTGCCAGCTCACTGCGGGACAGTCCCAGTGAGCAGTACTTC
CDR3 protein: CASSLRDSPSEQYF
V gene: TRBV18
D gene: NA
clone size: NA
J gene: TRBJ2-7

CDR3 DNA: TGTGCCAGCAGCCAAGTAGGCGGTAGCGGGAGGGCCGTCATCGACGAGCAGTACTTC
CDR3 protein: CASSQVGGSGRAVIDEQYF
V gene: TRBV4-2
D gene: TRBD2
clone size: NA
J gene: TRBJ2-7

CDR3 DNA: TGTGCCAGCAGCTTAGGTCAGGGCCCGCCGTTGCATGAAAAACTGTTTTTT
CDR3 protein: CASSLGQGPPLHEKLFF
V gene: TRBV7-8
D gene: NA
clone size: once
J gene: TRBJ1-4

CDR3 DNA: TGTGCCAGCAGTGAATCTGTTTTCGGGGGAAAGGCCGAGCAGTACTTC
CDR3 protein: CASSESVFGGKAEQYF
V gene: TRBV6-1
D gene: NA
clone size: few
J gene: TRBJ2-7

CDR3 DNA: TGTGCCAGCAAAACACAGGGAAAAGCCTATGGCTACACCTTC
CDR3 protein: CASKTQGKAYGYTF
V gene: TRBV6-5
D gene: NA
clone size: NA
J gene: TRBJ1-2

CDR3 DNA: TGTGCCAGCAGTTTTGTTGGGGGCCCTAGCTCCTACGAGCAGTACTTC
CDR3 protein: CASSFVGGPSSYEQYF
V gene: TRBV28
D gene: NA
clone size: NA
J gene: TRBJ2-7

CDR3 DNA: TGTGCCTGGAGTGGGAGGGGGCTACAGGGAGGTAATGAAAAACTGTTTTTT
CDR3 protein: CAWSGRGLQGGNEKLFF
V gene: TRBV30
D gene: TRBD1
clone size: NA
J gene: TRBJ1-4

CDR3 DNA: TGTGCCAGCAGCATCCAACAGGGGGTCTATGGCTACACCTTC
CDR3 protein: CASSIQQGVYGYTF
V gene: TRBV7-9
D gene: TRBD1
clone size: few
J gene: TRBJ1-2

CDR3 DNA: TGTGCCAGCAGCGTTATCGGGGGGGCATTGCCAGATACGCAGTATTTT
CDR3 protein: CASSVIGGALPDTQYF
V gene: TRBV9
D gene: TRBD2
clone size: NA
J gene: TRBJ2-3

CDR3 DNA: TGTGCCAGCAGCTTAGTCTTTAACTACGAGCAGTACTTC
CDR3 protein: CASSLVFNYEQYF
V gene: TRBV7-2
D gene: NA
clone size: once
J gene: TRBJ2-7

CDR3 DNA: TGTGCCTGGGGACAGGGGCCCCTCTACGAGCAGTACTTC
CDR3 protein: CAWGQGPLYEQYF
V gene: TRBV30
D gene: TRBD1
clone size: NA
J gene: TRBJ2-7

CDR3 DNA: TGCGCCAGCAGCACTAGCGGGAGTGGGGAGCAGTACTTC
CDR3 protein: CASSTSGSGEQYF
V gene: TRBV5-1
D gene: TRBD2
clone size: few
J gene: TRBJ2-5

CDR3 DNA: TGTGCCTACGGCTGGACAGCCTCAAACTATGGCTACACCTTC
CDR3 protein: CAYGWTASNYGYTF
V gene: TRBV30
D gene: NA
clone size: few
J gene: TRBJ1-2